The 10 T cell receptor beta chains reported below all come from one sample, sequenced in a study of T cell responses to AZD1222 COVID-19 vaccine. Profiling relied on immunoSEQ multiplex PCR, and the TCRdb table lists in-frame clones only, not all of them. The sample shows around 150,000 clones, 65% to 90% of them seen only once. The source was peripheral blood, collected 28 days after the second dose of the MenACWY control vaccine. These receptors were obtained from an adult who received the MenACWY meningococcal vaccine as a control.

The rearrangement joins TRBV5-5 to TRBJ1-6, with TRBD1 identical over 7 bases. V shed 0 bases and J 8 bases; nucleotides not matched to a gene: 8. CDR3 length: 16 amino acids. CDR1 and CDR2 (germline): SGHKS, YYEKEE (reference sequence). The CDR3 region is CASSLETGFFDSPLHF. The CDR3 DNA sequence: TGTGCCAGCAGCTTGGAGACAGGGTTCTTCGATTCACCCCTCCACTTT. Using reference TRBV5-5 and TRBJ1-6 for the parts outside the CDR3, the full variable domain is DAGVTQSPTHLIKTRGQQVTLRCSPISGHKSVSWYQQVLGQGPQFIFQYYEKEERGRGNFPDRFSARQFPNYSSELNVNALLLGDSALYLCASSLETGFFDSPLHFGNGTRLTVT.

The rearrangement links TRBV29-1 to TRBJ1-2, with D possibly matching TRBD1 (5 bases). Germline lookup yields CDR1 SQVTM and CDR2 ANQGSEA. The CDR3 is 14 amino acids. V lost 6 bases and J lost 2, with 16 bases in between. The CDR3 DNA reads as TGCAGCGTCCTCAGCCCCGGGGGGAACTATGGCTACACCTTC. Translating it yields CSVLSPGGNYGYTF.

This clone appeared a single time. The chain couples TRBV11-2 to TRBJ1-2; no clear D. This CDR3 has 12 amino acids. Trimming cost V 4 bases and J 2 bases, with 5 bases left between them. Germline CDR1 and CDR2: SGHAT and FQNNGV. This CDR3 reads CASSSENYGYTF. CDR3 sequence (DNA): TGTGCCAGCAGCTCCGAAAACTATGGCTACACCTTC.

Only one count was recorded for this clone. The rearrangement uses TRBV19 and TRBJ1-5; 7 nucleotides align to TRBD1. Germline CDR1 and CDR2: LNHDA and SQIVND (reference sequence). With 6 bases clipped from V and 6 bases from J, the junction kept 2 bases outside the gene matches. The CDR3 totals 12 residues. The CDR3 is CASRYRGQPQHF. CDR3 nucleotide sequence: TGTGCCAGTAGGTACAGGGGTCAGCCCCAGCATTTT.

The CDR3 nucleotides are TGCAGCGTCGACATTGGCTCTGGAAACACCATATATTTT. As protein: CSVDIGSGNTIYF. The J gene is TRBJ1-3, the V gene TRBV29-1; D remains unclear. V lost 6 bases and J 0 bases, leaving 9 bases between the germline ends. The CDR3 loop spans 13 amino acids. Germline CDR1 reads SQVTM; CDR2 reads ANQGSEA.

The chain has TRBV5-1 and TRBJ1-1; D unresolved. Germline V gene lookup returns CDR1 SGHRS and CDR2 YFSETQ. This CDR3 is 13 amino acids long. V lost 2 bases, J lost 1 base, and 6 bases lay in between. The CDR3 DNA reads as TGCGCCAGCAGCTTTGAGAGGAACACTGAAGCTTTCTTT. Its translation: CASSFERNTEAFF.

This clone was recorded a few times. The chain is built from TRBV28 and TRBJ1-2, with 9 bases that match TRBD1. The CDR3 spans 11 residues. With 6 bases clipped from V and 13 bases from J, the junction kept 6 bases outside the gene matches. Germline-derived CDR1 and CDR2 are MDHEN and SYDVKM. In nucleotides, the CDR3 is TGTGCCAGCAGCGACAGGGGGACCTCCACCTTC. Translated, it gives CASSDRGTSTF.

This chain links TRBV5-1 with TRBJ1-3; D call uncertain. Germline assignment: CDR1 SGHRS and CDR2 YFSETQ. CDR3 length: 15 amino acids. V shed 2 bases and J shed 5 bases, with 14 bases lying between them. CDR3 residues: CASSLEQRARNTIYF. Written as DNA, the CDR3 is TGCGCCAGCAGCTTAGAACAGAGGGCACGAAACACCATATATTTT.

The chain couples TRBV27 to TRBJ2-7; tentatively, D is TRBD1 (6 bases). With 5 bases removed from V and 4 bases from J, the gap between germline ends came to 18 bases. The germline V gene has CDR1 MNHEY and CDR2 SMNVEV (reference sequence). The length of the CDR3 is 15 residues. CDR3 in amino acids: CASSRTGTIFYEQYF. The CDR3 DNA is TGTGCCAGCAGTAGAACCGGGACAATTTTTTACGAGCAGTACTTC.

The CDR3 sequence: CASSLDRGPLHF. Written as DNA, the CDR3 is TGTGCCAGCAGCCTGGACAGGGGACCCCTCCACTTT. V and J are TRBV7-3 and TRBJ1-6; the match to TRBD1 covers 9 bases. Germline CDR1 reads SGHTA; CDR2 reads FQGTGA. Losses at the gene ends were 5 bases for V and 12 bases for J; bases not matched to a gene: 2. This CDR3 has 12 amino acids.